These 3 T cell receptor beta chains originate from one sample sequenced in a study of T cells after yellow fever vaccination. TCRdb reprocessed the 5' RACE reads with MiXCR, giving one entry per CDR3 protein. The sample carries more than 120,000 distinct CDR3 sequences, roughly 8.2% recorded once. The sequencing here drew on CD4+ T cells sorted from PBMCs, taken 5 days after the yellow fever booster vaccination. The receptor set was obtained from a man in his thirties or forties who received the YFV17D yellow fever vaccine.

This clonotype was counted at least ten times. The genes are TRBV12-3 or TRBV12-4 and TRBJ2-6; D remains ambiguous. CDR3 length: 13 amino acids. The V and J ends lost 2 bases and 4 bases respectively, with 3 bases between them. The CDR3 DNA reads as TGTGCCAGCAGTTTAAAAGGGGCCAACGTCCTGACTTTC. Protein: CASSLKGANVLTF.

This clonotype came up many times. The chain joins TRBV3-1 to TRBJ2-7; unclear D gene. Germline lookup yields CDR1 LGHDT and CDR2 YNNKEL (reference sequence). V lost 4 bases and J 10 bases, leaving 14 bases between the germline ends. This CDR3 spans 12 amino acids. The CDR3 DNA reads TGTGCCAGCAGCCCCGAAGGATACCTACAGTACTTC. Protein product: CASSPEGYLQYF.

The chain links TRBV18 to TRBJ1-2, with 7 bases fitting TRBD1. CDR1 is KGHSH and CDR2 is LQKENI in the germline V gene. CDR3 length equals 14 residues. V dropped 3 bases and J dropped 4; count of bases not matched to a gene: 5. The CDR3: CASSPVRDSYGYTF. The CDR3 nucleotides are TGTGCCAGCTCACCGGTCCGGGACAGCTATGGCTACACCTTC.